The 23 T cell receptor beta chains below all came from one sample that was sequenced in a study of T-cell reconstitution after alpha-beta-depleted transplantation in children. As it was prepared, the TCRbeta library received unique molecular identifiers. Using its own MiXCR run on the PCR reads, TCRdb lists one record per CDR3 protein. The sample shows 700,000 to 850,000 distinct CDR3 sequences, approximately 15% of them seen only once. Here the sequenced sample was PBMCs, mostly from graft donor cells, taken 360 days after TCRalphabeta/CD19-depleted stem cell transplant. Receptor source: a male patient under 18 who had a stem cell transplant for acute lymphoblastic leukemia, so the T cells may come from the graft donor.

J is TRBJ2-1 and V is TRBV6-5, with D unresolved. The V gene's germline CDR1 is MNHEY and CDR2 SVGAGI. V lost 2 bases and J lost 4, with 12 bases in between. The CDR3 runs to 15 residues. CDR3 residues: CASSYVSYEYNEQFF. CDR3 nucleotide sequence: TGTGCCAGCAGTTACGTGAGCTACGAATACAATGAGCAGTTCTTC.

This chain links TRBV6-6 with TRBJ1-2, with a possible D match to TRBD1 (6 bases). Between the trimmed V and J ends, which lost 5 bases and 8 bases, there was a span of 12 bases. This CDR3 spans 12 amino acids. Germline V gene sequence: CDR1 MNHNY, CDR2 SVGAGI (reference sequence). The CDR3 spells CASSPHRAGYTF. DNA of the CDR3: TGTGCCAGCAGTCCCCACAGGGCAGGCTACACCTTC.

This clonotype was seen repeatedly, ten times or more. The V and J genes are TRBV13 and TRBJ2-7, with 12 bases lining up with TRBD2. Germline V CDR1 and CDR2: PRHDT, FYEKMQ (reference sequence). CDR3 size: 15 residues. After removal of 5 bases from V and 3 bases from J, the junction contained 5 bases not matched to a gene. Here the CDR3 DNA reads TGTGCCAGCAGCCCAAGGACTAGCGGGAACTACGAGCAGTACTTC. Its translation: CASSPRTSGNYEQYF.

Note on this clonotype: Without the conserved terminal phenylalanine or tryptophan, this CDR3 likely stems from a read error. The chain joins TRBV4-1 to TRBJ2-7, with 15 bases lining up with TRBD2. This CDR3 has 18 residues. Unmatched junction bases numbered 5, after V lost 2 bases and J lost 0 bases. The germline CDR1 and CDR2 sequences are MGHRA and YSYEKL. The CDR3 region has the DNA TGCGCCAGCAGCCAATCTGGACTAGCGGGAGGGCACTCCTACGAGCAGTACATC. Its protein is CASSQSGLAGGHSYEQYI.

This clonotype came up a few times. V gene TRBV7-2 combines with J gene TRBJ1-3; perhaps TRBD1 as D (6 bases). From germline, CDR1 is SGHTA and CDR2 FQGNSA. Trimming shortened V by 5 bases and J by 4 bases, and 15 bases separated the two germline ends. The CDR3 has 15 residues. The CDR3 sequence: CASSPRRGGGNTIYF. The CDR3 nucleotides are TGTGCCAGCAGCCCTAGGAGGGGGGGAGGAAACACCATATATTTT.

This clonotype was found many times. The gene calls are TRBV7-3 and TRBJ2-7; 13 positions match TRBD2. V trimming: 3 bases; J trimming: 6 bases; junction bases outside the gene matches: 2. CDR3 length equals 14 residues. The germline V gene encodes CDR1 SGHTA and CDR2 FQGTGA. CDR3 sequence: CASSFGLAGAEQYF. The CDR3 DNA follows: TGTGCCAGCAGCTTTGGACTAGCGGGAGCCGAGCAGTACTTC.

This clonotype was counted ten times or more. The genes are TRBV29-1 and TRBJ1-2; 10 bases fit TRBD1. The ends lost 4 bases at V and 4 bases at J; junction bases unmatched: 6. Germline V gives CDR1 SQVTM, CDR2 ANQGSEA. The CDR3 sequence is 14 residues long. CDR3 nucleotides: TGCAGCGTTGGCCTAGGACAGGGGGTCTATGGCTACACCTTC. Translating it yields CSVGLGQGVYGYTF.

The sample holds a few counts of this clonotype. The chain is built from TRBV12-5 and TRBJ2-7; D perhaps matches TRBD1 (6 bases). Trimming shortened V by 0 bases and J by 5 bases, and 14 bases separated the two germline ends. Germline values: CDR1 LGHNT, CDR2 FRNRAP. The length of the CDR3 is 15 residues. The CDR3 DNA follows: TGTGCTAGTGGTTTGGTACTTCAGGGGACACACGAGCAGTACTTC. It is translated as CASGLVLQGTHEQYF.

This chain joins TRBV2 and TRBJ2-7; the D is unclear. The germline CDR1 and CDR2 sequences are SNHLY and FYNNEI. V lost 0 bases to trimming and J lost 3 bases, with 12 bases between them. The CDR3 has 15 residues. This CDR3 reads CASSEALDQIYEQYF. CDR3 bases: TGTGCCAGCAGTGAAGCCTTAGATCAAATCTACGAGCAGTACTTC.

This chain links TRBV5-1 with TRBJ1-3, with D unclear. V was clipped by 5 bases and J by 0 bases, with 24 bases between them. Germline V gene lookup returns CDR1 SGHRS and CDR2 YFSETQ. The CDR3 length is 19 residues. The CDR3 sequence is CASRPPGRSKPFSGNTIYF. CDR3 nucleotides: TGCGCCAGCAGACCCCCAGGAAGATCCAAACCCTTCTCTGGAAACACCATATATTTT.

This clonotype has just a few counts. The chain recombines TRBV4-1 with TRBJ2-7; D unresolved. Trimming shortened V by 2 bases and J by 0 bases, and 5 bases separated the two germline ends. Germline V lookup: CDR1 MGHRA, CDR2 YSYEKL. There are 13 residues in the CDR3. The CDR3 nucleotides read TGCGCCAGCAGCCAAAAGCCCTCCTACGAGCAGTACTTC. The encoded protein is CASSQKPSYEQYF.

This clonotype showed up many times. The rearrangement joins TRBV5-5 to TRBJ2-1, with TRBD2 identical over 9 bases. Germline V gene data show CDR1 as SGHKS and CDR2 as YYEKEE (reference sequence). The ends lost 2 bases at V and 7 bases at J; junction bases unmatched: 10. This CDR3 region has 16 residues. CDR3 bases: TGTGCCAGCAGCTTTTGGCGGGAGGGTGGGGGGAATGAGCAGTTCTTC. Its protein is CASSFWREGGGNEQFF. The whole variable domain, filled in from reference TRBV5-5 and TRBJ2-1, reads DAGVTQSPTHLIKTRGQQVTLRCSPISGHKSVSWYQQVLGQGPQFIFQYYEKEERGRGNFPDRFSARQFPNYSSELNVNALLLGDSALYLCASSFWREGGGNEQFFGPGTRLTVL.

The rearrangement uses TRBV27 and TRBJ2-3; D possibly uses TRBD1 or TRBD2 (6 bases each). This CDR3 spans 13 amino acids. V shed 10 bases and J shed 8 bases, with 19 bases lying between them. Germline V gene data show CDR1 as MNHEY and CDR2 as SMNVEV (reference sequence). The CDR3 protein is CATQVPGAGTQYF. CDR3 DNA sequence: TGTGCCACCCAAGTTCCGGGGGCGGGTACGCAGTATTTT.

This clonotype was counted between two and nine times. This rearrangement joins TRBV7-2 to TRBJ2-5, with 15 bases that match TRBD2. The germline V gene has CDR1 SGHTA and CDR2 FQGNSA. The CDR3 has 17 residues. V shed 3 bases, J shed 4 bases, and the junction held 6 bases outside the gene matches. Here the CDR3 reads CASSLGGLAGGGETQYF. The CDR3 coding sequence is TGTGCCAGCAGCTTGGGCGGACTAGCGGGAGGGGGAGAGACCCAGTACTTC.

This chain joins TRBV20-1 and TRBJ2-7; 7 nucleotides line up with TRBD1. Germline trimming cut 4 bases from V and 4 bases from J; bases unmatched to any gene: 7. Germline CDR1 DFQATT, CDR2 SNEGSKA (reference sequence). The CDR3 is 13 amino acids. The CDR3 loop is CSATDRFNYEQYF. CDR3 coding DNA: TGCAGTGCTACGGACAGGTTCAATTACGAGCAGTACTTC.

The chain is built from TRBV10-3 and TRBJ2-3, with TRBD2 identical over 7 bases. CDR3 length: 16 amino acids. CDR1 is ENHRY, CDR2 SYGVKD, per germline. With 1 base clipped from V and 0 bases from J, the junction kept 4 bases outside the gene matches. The CDR3 protein is CAISEFSSGSTDTQYF. Here the CDR3 DNA reads TGTGCCATCAGTGAGTTCTCTAGCGGTAGCACAGATACGCAGTATTTT.

The chain has TRBV5-1 and TRBJ2-3, with 7 bases identical to TRBD1. The CDR3 sequence is 18 residues long. With V trimmed by 4 bases and J by 0 bases, 14 bases remained unmatched. Germline V gene lookup returns CDR1 SGHRS and CDR2 YFSETQ. CDR3 sequence (DNA): TGCGCCAGCAGCCGCACCGGGACAGACTCTTCTAGCACAGATACGCAGTATTTT. It is translated as CASSRTGTDSSSTDTQYF.

On this clonotype itself: The junction departs from the called germline gene at one end, perhaps through a read error. The chain joins TRBV5-1 to TRBJ2-7, with TRBD1 matching over 9 bases. The CDR3 is 14 residues long. CDR1 and CDR2 from the germline V gene are SGHRS and YFSETQ. DNA of the CDR3: TGCGCCAGCAGTCCCGAGGGACAGGGCCCCAGCAGATGGTTC. Translation gives CASSPEGQGPSRWF.

The chain is built from TRBV2 and TRBJ1-5; 7 nucleotides line up with TRBD1. This CDR3 contains 18 residues. Germline CDR1 SNHLY, CDR2 FYNNEI. V gave up 7 bases and J gave up 5 bases; unmatched junction bases: 20. CDR3 sequence (DNA): TGTGCCAGCACCTGGGACAGCAACGACGCGGAATATTATCAGCCCCAGCATTTT. Translating it yields CASTWDSNDAEYYQPQHF.

This clonotype was counted ten times or more. V gene TRBV4-1 combines with J gene TRBJ1-2; the match to TRBD1 covers 7 bases. After removal of 0 bases from V and 5 bases from J, the junction contained 3 bases not matched to a gene. This CDR3 has 14 residues. The germline gives CDR1 MGHRA, CDR2 YSYEKL. The CDR3 loop reads CASSQDGTAYGYTF. The CDR3 nucleotides are TGCGCCAGCAGCCAAGATGGGACAGCTTATGGCTACACCTTC.

V gene TRBV3-1 combines with J gene TRBJ2-7, with 11 bases fitting TRBD2. This CDR3 is 15 amino acids long. The germline V gene encodes CDR1 LGHDT and CDR2 YNNKEL (reference sequence). Unmatched junction bases numbered 3, after V lost 1 base and J lost 4 bases. The DNA of the CDR3 is TGTGCCAGCAGCCAAGGACTAGCGGGACATTACGAGCAGTACTTC. Protein sequence: CASSQGLAGHYEQYF.

This chain connects TRBV11-2 to TRBJ2-3; D remains unclear. The CDR3 spans 13 residues. Germline V gene data show CDR1 as SGHAT and CDR2 as FQNNGV. With 5 bases removed from V and 2 bases from J, the gap between germline ends came to 8 bases. CDR3 sequence: CASSPPLTDTQYF. The CDR3 nucleotides are TGTGCCAGCAGCCCGCCACTCACAGATACGCAGTATTTT.

This rearrangement joins TRBV9 to TRBJ2-1; 8 bases fit TRBD2. Germline lookup yields CDR1 SGDLS and CDR2 YYNGEE. J was trimmed by 9 bases and V by 0 bases; bases with no gene match: 5. The CDR3 runs to 14 residues. CDR3 nucleotides: TGTGCCAGCAGCGTAGCGGGAGGGCCGAGTGAGCAGTTCTTC. The encoded protein is CASSVAGGPSEQFF.